This section outlines one T cell receptor (beta chain) sequence together with its context. Its antigen is unidentified. Some clones are missing from TCRdb's copy, which holds only in-frame ones; the method was immunoSEQ multiplex PCR. Of some 100,000 clones in the sample, 70% to 90% were seen once. These data come from a study of OX40 agonist ivuxolimab in advanced cancers. CDR3 length: 15 residues. Germline V lookup: CDR1 MDHEN, CDR2 SYDVKM. Between the trimmed V and J ends, which lost 7 bases and 4 bases, there was a span of 17 bases. Whole-study results and caveats: Patients who responded partially at 0.1-3.0 mg/kg showed clonal expansion ranking among the lowest. Relative to CD4+ cells, CD8+ T cells on average had more expanded clones. Blood T cells, both CD4+ and CD8+, expanded clonally by week 6 at 0.1 to 3.0 mg/kg.

The sequencing here drew on CD4+ or CD8+ T cells sorted from blood, taken in a trial of the OX40 agonist ivuxolimab. The source of this sequence is an adult with an advanced solid tumor such as melanoma, head and neck, liver or kidney cancer. The J gene is TRBJ1-5, the V gene TRBV28; D perhaps matches TRBD1 (5 bases). This CDR3 is CASIKGSQVNQPQHF. The CDR3 coding sequence is TGTGCCAGCATAAAGGGGAGTCAGGTAAATCAGCCCCAGCATTTT.